This passage covers 7 T cell receptor beta chains from one sample sequenced in a study of cytomegalovirus exposure and HLA in healthy donors. Primers for the PCR totalled 60 Vbeta and 13 Jbeta. The method was immunoSEQ multiplex PCR; TCRdb's version includes in-frame clones alone and lacks a portion of them. Of 150,000 to 200,000 clones listed, 87% are singletons. Sequencing input: PBMCs. These receptors originate from a girl in the first two years of life in good health and CMV-seronegative.

The rearrangement joins TRBV9 to TRBJ1-2, with D uncertain. CDR1 and CDR2 from the germline V gene are SGDLS and YYNGEE. Trimming took off 7 bases at V and 7 bases at J, with 14 bases between the two ends. The CDR3 runs 12 residues. The CDR3 coding sequence is TGTGCCAGCTGGCGGGTTGTTGTTGGCTACACCTTC. Encoded protein: CASWRVVVGYTF.

This chain connects TRBV2 to TRBJ1-4; no clear D. The germline V gene has CDR1 SNHLY and CDR2 FYNNEI. V was clipped by 7 bases and J by 0 bases, with 12 bases between them. The length of the CDR3 is 15 residues. CDR3 DNA sequence: TGTGCCAGCAACCTTAACATTCCAACTAATGAAAAACTGTTTTTT. Translation gives CASNLNIPTNEKLFF.

This CDR3 is CASRRTSDYTGELFF. The CDR3 nucleotides read TGTGCCAGCCGGCGGACTAGCGACTACACCGGGGAGCTGTTTTTT. The chain couples TRBV2 to TRBJ2-2, with 9 bases lining up with TRBD2. Germline V CDR1 and CDR2: SNHLY, FYNNEI. Unmatched junction bases numbered 7, after V lost 8 bases and J lost 3 bases. The CDR3 spans 15 residues.

The genes are TRBV5-6 and TRBJ2-7; TRBD1 is a possible D gene (5 bases). There are 14 residues in the CDR3. From germline, CDR1 is SGHDT and CDR2 YYEEEE. Trimming removed 0 bases at V and 4 bases at J, with 11 bases between. The CDR3: CASSLGAREYEQYF. The CDR3 DNA is TGTGCCAGCAGCTTGGGGGCCAGGGAATACGAGCAGTACTTC.

This sequence joins TRBV21-1 and TRBJ2-3; TRBD1 reflects the table's D call only, with no check against the DNA. TRBV21-1 constitutes a pseudogene. This CDR3 spans 14 amino acids. The CDR3 is CASSTDRDADTQYF. DNA for the CDR3: TGTGCCAGCAGCACCGACAGGGACGCAGATACGCAGTATTTT.

This rearrangement joins TRBV19 to TRBJ2-7; TRBD2 is a possible D gene (5 bases). Trimming pared 11 bases from V and 3 bases from J, leaving 20 bases between. CDR3 length equals 14 residues. Germline assignment: CDR1 LNHDA and CDR2 SQIVND (reference sequence). The chain's CDR3 is CAGIQEVNCYEQYF. The CDR3 DNA is TGTGCCGGGATCCAGGAGGTGAATTGCTACGAGCAGTACTTC.

The chain carries TRBV12-2 and TRBJ2-3; TRBD2, the D gene given by the table, was not confirmed from the DNA. TRBV12-2 is assigned pseudogene status. The CDR3 runs to 19 residues. The CDR3 reads CASRLEGRTGAGGTDTQYF. The CDR3 nucleotides are TGTGCAAGTCGTTTAGAGGGGAGGACGGGGGCGGGAGGGACAGATACGCAGTATTTT.